This T cell receptor beta chain was retrieved from a study of blood T cell repertoires in COVID-19. As for the study in general: T cells, B-cell-depleted T cells, or PBMCs supplied cDNA or gDNA.

This table comes from immunoSEQ multiplex PCR, and its TCRdb copy is limited to in-frame clones, with some not included. The table shows about 320,000 clones, with more than 70% occurring only once. Trimming took 3 bases from V and 6 from J, leaving 18 bases between them. Germline V gene lookup returns CDR1 MNHEY and CDR2 SMNVEV (reference sequence). The CDR3 totals 15 residues. Sequencing was performed on peripheral blood. The source is a man aged 18 to 30 who had recovered from COVID-19. The chain combines TRBV27 with TRBJ2-7; D unresolved. Here the CDR3 reads CASSLGGPYSGEQYF. CDR3 in DNA: TGTGCCAGCAGTTTGGGTGGTCCCTATTCGGGCGAGCAGTACTTC.